Listed here are 16 T cell receptor beta chains from one sample, sequenced in a study of T cells in Graves' hyperthyroidism and ophthalmopathy. Amplification of TCR beta CDR3 regions used RNA as the template. HTBI primers were employed in a first-round RT-PCR of the TCR CDR3. One entry per CDR3 protein results from TCRdb running MiXCR on the multiplex PCR reads. The table shows about 300,000 distinct CDR3 sequences, with about an eighth occurring only once. The sample was blood. These receptors all come from a woman in her thirties with Graves' hyperthyroidism that later progressed to Graves' ophthalmopathy.

The sample holds many counts of this clonotype. The chain uses TRBV30 and TRBJ2-1; 7 positions agree with TRBD2. Germline V gene lookup returns CDR1 GTSNPN and CDR2 SVGIG (reference sequence). V lost 5 bases and J lost 8; bases outside the gene matches: 9. The CDR3 has 13 residues. This CDR3 reads CAWGLEPYYEQFF. The CDR3 DNA follows: TGTGCCTGGGGACTAGAACCGTACTATGAGCAGTTCTTC.

This clonotype was recorded at least ten times. The chain combines TRBV28 with TRBJ1-2; TRBD1 is a possible D gene (5 bases). V was cut by 5 bases and J by 4 bases, with 8 bases left in between. This CDR3 comprises 12 residues. CDR1 and CDR2 (germline): MDHEN, SYDVKM. CDR3 nucleotides: TGTGCCAGCAGTGGGGGGGGCTATGGCTACACCTTC. Amino acids: CASSGGGYGYTF.

This sequence joins TRBV4-3 and TRBJ1-5; a possible D gene is TRBD1 (5 bases). V dropped 0 bases and J dropped 6 bases, with 12 bases sitting between them. The germline gives CDR1 LGHNA, CDR2 YSLEER. The CDR3 loop spans 15 amino acids. The CDR3 is CASSQDRRDGQPQHF. The CDR3 DNA sequence: TGCGCCAGCAGCCAAGATCGCAGGGACGGTCAGCCCCAGCATTTT.

CDR3 coding DNA: TGTGCCTGGAGTGTCGTTTTTCAATGGCGACTAGCGGATAGCGCGAACACCGGGGAGCTGTTTTTT. Its protein product is CAWSVVFQWRLADSANTGELFF. The chain recombines TRBV30 with TRBJ2-2, with TRBD2 matching over 9 bases. V was clipped by 0 bases and J by 0 bases; unmatched bases: 20. This CDR3 contains 22 residues. Looked up from germline, CDR1 is GTSNPN and CDR2 is SVGIG (reference sequence).

In its sample, this clonotype was seen many times. Written as DNA, the CDR3 is TGCAGCGTTGTGCGGGAGGGCGGGGTACGGCGGGGTGAGCAGTTCTTC. Translating gives CSVVREGGVRRGEQFF. The chain links TRBV29-1 to TRBJ2-1, with 9 bases that match TRBD2. Germline values: CDR1 SQVTM, CDR2 ANQGSEA. The V gene end was trimmed by 4 bases and the J gene end by 9 bases; junction bases not matched to a gene: 16. CDR3 length equals 16 residues.

This clonotype has at least ten counts. V gene TRBV6-1 combines with J gene TRBJ1-2, with TRBD1 matching 10 bases. Germline CDR1 and CDR2: MNHNS and SASEGT. V was clipped by 7 bases and J by 7 bases; unmatched bases: 6. The CDR3 contains 13 residues. CDR3 sequence reads: CASIEGTGAGYTF. DNA of the CDR3: TGTGCCAGCATCGAAGGGACAGGGGCTGGCTACACCTTC.

This clonotype showed up many times. This chain uses TRBV6-1 with TRBJ2-2, with D possibly being TRBD2 (6 bases). Germline V gives CDR1 MNHNS, CDR2 SASEGT. The CDR3 consists of 14 residues. The V gene lost 6 bases and the J gene lost 3 bases, with 11 bases spanning the gap. The CDR3 DNA follows: TGTGCCAGCAGGCGGGACTCCGACACCGGGGAGCTGTTTTTT. This encodes CASRRDSDTGELFF.

This clonotype appeared many times. The V and J genes are TRBV7-3 and TRBJ1-1; D possibly corresponds to TRBD1 (6 bases). From germline, CDR1 is SGHTA and CDR2 FQGTGA. With 4 bases removed from V and 7 bases from J, the gap between germline ends came to 13 bases. This CDR3 has 13 amino acids. CDR3 amino acids: CASSSGTPGEAFF. Here the CDR3 DNA reads TGTGCCAGCAGCTCCGGGACACCAGGTGAAGCTTTCTTT.

This clonotype was seen a few times. V gene TRBV4-3 combines with J gene TRBJ1-3; D possibly corresponds to TRBD1 (5 bases). V lost 1 base and J lost 1, with 8 bases in between. The germline gives CDR1 LGHNA, CDR2 YSLEER. The CDR3 contains 15 residues. CDR3 sequence (DNA): TGCGCCAGCAGCCAAGTTGCAGGGTCTGGAAACACCATATATTTT. As protein: CASSQVAGSGNTIYF.

The rearrangement uses TRBV25-1 and TRBJ2-1; 8 nucleotides align to TRBD1. CDR1 is MGHDK and CDR2 is SYGVNS in the germline V gene. The V segment lost 6 bases and the J segment 6 bases; nucleotides outside the gene matches: 19. This CDR3 has 18 residues. This CDR3 is CASRHPSTGTGGPNEQFF. For the CDR3, the DNA is TGTGCCAGCAGACATCCTAGTACCGGGACAGGAGGACCCAATGAGCAGTTCTTC.

Points on this clonotype: One junction end does not reproduce the germline sequence, and a read error may be involved. This rearrangement joins TRBV2 to TRBJ2-1; 13 bases align to TRBD2. The CDR3 has 14 amino acids. The germline V gene encodes CDR1 SNHLY and CDR2 FYNNEI. DNA for the CDR3: TGTGTCAGCACCGGGACTAGCGGGACGTATGAGCAGTTCTTC. This encodes CVSTGTSGTYEQFF. Variable domain in full (rest from reference TRBV2 and TRBJ2-1): EPEVTQTPSHQVTQMGQEVILRCVPISNHLYFYWYRQILGQKVEFLVSFYNNEISEKSEIFDDQFSVERPDGSNFTLKIRSTKLEDSAMYFCVSTGTSGTYEQFFGPGTRLTVL.

The table lists this clonotype with many counts. J is TRBJ1-6 and V is TRBV11-2; TRBD1 matches 7 bases. Germline-derived CDR1 and CDR2 are SGHAT and FQNNGV. This CDR3 comprises 16 residues. V was pared by 0 bases and J by 8 bases, with 7 bases of the junction left unmatched. CDR3 nucleotide sequence: TGTGCCAGCAGCTTAGAGGGACAGCTATACTATTCACCCCTCCACTTT. Its protein product is CASSLEGQLYYSPLHF.

This clonotype was seen many times. The CDR3 protein is CASSFWTGGNEQYF. The CDR3 region has the DNA TGTGCCAGCAGTTTTTGGACAGGGGGCAACGAGCAGTACTTC. The chain uses TRBV28 and TRBJ2-7, with 11 bases lining up with TRBD1. CDR1 and CDR2 from the germline V gene are MDHEN and SYDVKM. The length of the CDR3 is 14 residues. With 3 bases clipped from V and 5 bases from J, the junction kept 3 bases outside the gene matches.

This clonotype was seen many times. V usage is TRBV3-1 and J usage is TRBJ1-6; D is unresolved. V was clipped by 4 bases and J by 8 bases, with 9 bases between them. This CDR3 comprises 13 residues. The germline CDR1 and CDR2 sequences are LGHDT and YNNKEL (reference sequence). For the CDR3, the DNA is TGTGCCAGCAGCCTATCCCGGGATTCACCCCTCCACTTT. It codes for CASSLSRDSPLHF.

V is TRBV28 and J is TRBJ1-1; D not certain. The germline V gene encodes CDR1 MDHEN and CDR2 SYDVKM. V was trimmed by 2 bases and J by 0 bases, leaving 13 bases between them. The CDR3 loop spans 16 amino acids. The CDR3 protein is CASSLMARGVNTEAFF. The DNA for the CDR3 is TGTGCCAGCAGTTTAATGGCGCGGGGTGTGAACACTGAAGCTTTCTTT.

This chain connects TRBV6-1 to TRBJ2-2, with unresolved D. The V gene lost 1 base and the J gene lost 10 bases, with 10 bases spanning the gap. CDR1 is MNHNS and CDR2 is SASEGT in the germline V gene. The CDR3 extends over 13 amino acids. For the CDR3, the DNA is TGTGCCAGCAGTGAAGGGTATCTACCGGAGCTGTTTTTT. Its translation: CASSEGYLPELFF.